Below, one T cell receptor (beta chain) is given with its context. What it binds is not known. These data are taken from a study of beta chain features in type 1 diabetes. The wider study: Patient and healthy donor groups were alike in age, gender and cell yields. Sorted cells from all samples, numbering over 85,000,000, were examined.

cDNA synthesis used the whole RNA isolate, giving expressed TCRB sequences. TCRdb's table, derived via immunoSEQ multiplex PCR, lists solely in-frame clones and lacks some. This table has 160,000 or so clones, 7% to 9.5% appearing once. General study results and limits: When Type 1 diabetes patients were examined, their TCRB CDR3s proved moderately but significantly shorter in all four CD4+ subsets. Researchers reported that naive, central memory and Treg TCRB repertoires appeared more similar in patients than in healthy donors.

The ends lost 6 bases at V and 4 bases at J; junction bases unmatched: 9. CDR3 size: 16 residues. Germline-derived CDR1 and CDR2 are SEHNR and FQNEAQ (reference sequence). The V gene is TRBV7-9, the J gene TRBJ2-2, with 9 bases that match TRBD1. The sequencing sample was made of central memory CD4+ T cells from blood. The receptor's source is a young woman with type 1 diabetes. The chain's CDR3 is CASRITGGEGTGELFF. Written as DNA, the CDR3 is TGTGCCAGCAGGATCACAGGGGGCGAGGGCACCGGGGAGCTGTTTTTT.